This T cell receptor (beta chain) came from a study of cytomegalovirus exposure and HLA in healthy donors. Study-level findings and limits: Cytomegalovirus status, reportedly, was diagnosed with high specificity and sensitivity by the classifier. A few V segments could not be told apart, such as TRBV6-2 and TRBV6-3, and were left out.

Primers for the PCR totalled 60 Vbeta and 13 Jbeta. Method: immunoSEQ multiplex PCR; TCRdb's copy keeps in-frame clones and lacks some. The table shows about 120,000 clones, with roughly 85% occurring only once. The ends were cut back, 5 bases at V and 1 base at J, with 15 bases in the middle. Germline lookup yields CDR1 LNHNV and CDR2 YYDKDF (reference sequence). The CDR3 has 16 residues. Sampled while nominally healthy, donors likely had unrecorded immune exposures. Regarding this clone: Its cognate antigen is unknown.

The source is a man younger than 35 in good health and CMV-seropositive. The source material was PBMCs. The chain recombines TRBV15 with TRBJ1-5; TRBD1 is a possible D gene (5 bases). The CDR3 region is CATSQWGGSSNQPQHF. DNA for the CDR3: TGTGCCACCAGCCAATGGGGGGGGTCGAGCAATCAGCCCCAGCATTTT. The entire variable domain, with the rest obtained from reference TRBV15 and TRBJ1-5, is as follows: DAMVIQNPRYQVTQFGKPVTLSCSQTLNHNVMYWYQQKSSQAPKLLFHYYDKDFNNEADTPDNFQSRRPNTSFCFLDIRSPGLGDTAMYLCATSQWGGSSNQPQHFGDGTRLSIL.